Presented here are 29 T cell receptor beta chains from one specimen sequenced in a study of beta chain features in type 1 diabetes. Their specific antigens are unknown. Expressed TCRB transcripts were sequenced after all isolated RNA was converted to cDNA. Clones were read by immunoSEQ multiplex PCR, and TCRdb kept only the in-frame ones, dropping some. The sample records around 150,000 clones, around 8% being singletons. Study findings and constraints: Across all four CD4+ subsets, people with type 1 diabetes showed modestly shorter TCRB CDR3s.

Material for sequencing was central memory CD4+ T cells from blood. These receptors were taken from a woman aged 18 to 35 with type 1 diabetes.

The table lists this clone with a few counts. The rearrangement uses TRBV4-2 and TRBJ2-3; TRBD2 agrees at 10 bases. The V gene end was trimmed by 4 bases and the J gene end by 3 bases; junction bases not matched to a gene: 7. Looked up from germline, CDR1 is LGHNA and CDR2 is YNFKEQ. The CDR3 loop spans 16 amino acids. The CDR3 DNA reads TGTGCCAGCAGCCCAGGACTAGCGGAGGGGACAGATACGCAGTATTTT. Residues: CASSPGLAEGTDTQYF.

As to this clone: Different DNA sequences within this sample yield the same CDR3. The chain joins TRBV5-1 to TRBJ2-7; no clear D gene. Trimming shortened V by 2 bases and J by 4 bases, and 4 bases separated the two germline ends. This CDR3 contains 11 residues. Germline loops: CDR1 SGHRS, CDR2 YFSETQ. The CDR3 protein is CASSLQYEQYF. The CDR3 DNA is TGCGCCAGCAGCTTACAGTACGAGCAGTACTTC.

CDR3 loop: CASRPGTAYEQFF. The CDR3 DNA is TGTGCCAGCAGACCCGGGACAGCCTATGAGCAGTTCTTC. The chain has TRBV6-5 and TRBJ2-1; 7 bases map to TRBD1. The CDR3 totals 13 residues. V was pared by 6 bases and J by 8 bases, with 7 bases of the junction left unmatched. Per germline, CDR1 MNHEY and CDR2 SVGAGI.

The rearrangement uses TRBV7-3 and TRBJ2-3; maybe TRBD1 (6 bases). Germline V gene lookup returns CDR1 SGHTA and CDR2 FQGTGA. Trimming cost V 0 bases and J 8 bases, with 9 bases left between them. This CDR3 is 13 amino acids long. For the CDR3, the DNA is TGTGCCAGCAGCTTAACCCCAGGGGCTACGCAGTATTTT. It specifies CASSLTPGATQYF.

The sample holds a few counts of this clone. This chain joins TRBV19 and TRBJ1-1; a weak D match, TRBD1 (6 bases). Trimming removed 5 bases at V and 4 bases at J, with 20 bases between. Per the germline V gene, CDR1 is LNHDA and CDR2 is SQIVND (reference sequence). The CDR3 covers 16 residues. CDR3 in amino acids: CASSPSPRRGPTEAFF. In DNA form, the CDR3 reads TGTGCCAGTAGTCCGAGCCCGCGCAGGGGCCCCACTGAAGCTTTCTTT. The full variable domain, completed using reference TRBV19 and TRBJ1-1, is DGGITQSPKYLFRKEGQNVTLSCEQNLNHDAMYWYRQDPGQGLRLIYYSQIVNDFQKGDIAEGYSVSREKKESFPLTVTSAQKNPTAFYLCASSPSPRRGPTEAFFGQGTRLTVV.

This clone came up a few times. Germline and junction disagree at one end, which may indicate a read error. The chain combines TRBV30 with TRBJ2-7; 10 bases agree with TRBD2. The germline gives CDR1 GTSNPN, CDR2 SVGIG (reference sequence). CDR3 length equals 13 residues. The CDR3 loop is CAWSVQRAGGPRF. In DNA form, the CDR3 reads TGTGCCTGGAGTGTACAGAGAGCGGGAGGGCCCCGATTC.

The chain links TRBV7-2 to TRBJ2-7, with TRBD1 matching 8 bases. There are 14 residues in the CDR3. Trimming removed 5 bases from V and 7 bases from J; junction bases left unmatched: 10. Germline loops: CDR1 SGHTA, CDR2 FQGNSA. As DNA, the CDR3 is TGTGCCAGCAGCCAAACAGGGGGGCCTAGGGAGCAGTACTTC. Translated, it gives CASSQTGGPREQYF.

V and J are TRBV5-4 and TRBJ2-3, with a weak D call TRBD2 (5 bases). The CDR3 sequence is 15 residues long. V was trimmed by 5 bases and J by 2 bases, leaving 15 bases between them. Germline V gene data show CDR1 as SGHNT and CDR2 as YYREEE (reference sequence). The chain's CDR3 is CASSLVRLYTDTQYF. The CDR3 bases are TGTGCCAGCAGTCTGGTAAGACTATACACAGATACGCAGTATTTT.

This clone was observed a handful of times. V gene TRBV7-8 combines with J gene TRBJ1-3; the D is unclear. V was pared by 7 bases and J by 4 bases, with 14 bases between. This CDR3 has 14 residues. Germline values: CDR1 SGHVS, CDR2 FQNEAQ. CDR3 protein: CASTSSVAGNTIYF. The DNA for the CDR3 is TGTGCCAGCACCTCGTCGGTCGCCGGAAACACCATATATTTT.

This rearrangement joins TRBV9 to TRBJ2-7; TRBD2 might be the D (5 bases). The CDR3 length is 13 residues. V was clipped by 4 bases and J by 4 bases, with 12 bases between them. In germline, CDR1 is SGDLS, CDR2 YYNGEE. The CDR3 DNA reads as TGTGCCAGCAGCTCCGAAAGCGGTTACGAGCAGTACTTC. Protein: CASSSESGYEQYF.

The chain has TRBV29-1 and TRBJ1-2, with TRBD1 identical over 7 bases. Germline assignment: CDR1 SQVTM and CDR2 ANQGSEA. There are 12 residues in the CDR3. Germline trimming cut 7 bases from V and 3 bases from J; bases unmatched to any gene: 5. This CDR3 is CSAETGDYGYTF. The CDR3 DNA sequence: TGCAGCGCCGAAACAGGGGACTATGGCTACACCTTC. The variable domain in full, with the rest retrieved from reference TRBV29-1 and TRBJ1-2, is SAVISQKPSRDICQRGTSLTIQCQVDSQVTMMFWYRQQPGQSLTLIATANQGSEATYESGFVIDKFPISRPNLTFSTLTVSNMSPEDSSIYLCSAETGDYGYTFGSGTRLTVV.

The J gene is TRBJ1-1, the V gene TRBV5-4, with 8 bases fitting TRBD1. The V gene's germline CDR1 is SGHNT and CDR2 YYREEE (reference sequence). V lost 2 bases, J lost 5 bases, and 8 bases stayed unmatched. The CDR3 has 15 residues. CDR3 sequence (DNA): TGTGCCAGCAGCTTTTCAGGGGGCTTCGGTACTGAAGCTTTCTTT. Translation gives CASSFSGGFGTEAFF.

There are a few counts of this clone. Other DNA sequences within the sample encode an identical CDR3. The rearrangement uses TRBV7-9 and TRBJ2-7, with TRBD1 as a possible D gene (5 bases). Trimming pared 8 bases from V and 4 bases from J, leaving 12 bases between. Germline CDR1 reads SEHNR; CDR2 reads FQNEAQ (reference sequence). The CDR3 covers 12 residues. The CDR3 region has the DNA TGTGCCAGCCGCAGGGATTCTTACGAGCAGTACTTC. Translation: CASRRDSYEQYF.

The chain employs TRBV28 and TRBJ2-3, with D tentatively TRBD2 (6 bases). CDR3 size: 13 residues. Trimming removed 5 bases from V and 4 bases from J, with 10 bases in between. Germline values: CDR1 MDHEN, CDR2 SYDVKM. This CDR3 is CASSPRGSDTQYF. Written as DNA, the CDR3 is TGTGCCAGCAGTCCCCGGGGGTCAGATACGCAGTATTTT. Full variable domain (remainder filled in from reference TRBV28 and TRBJ2-3): DVKVTQSSRYLVKRTGEKVFLECVQDMDHENMFWYRQDPGLGLRLIYFSYDVKMKEKGDIPEGYSVSREKKERFSLILESASTNQTSMYLCASSPRGSDTQYFGPGTRLTVL.

The chain couples TRBV7-2 to TRBJ1-6; D is undetermined. The V and J ends lost 5 bases and 7 bases respectively, with 15 bases between them. This CDR3 spans 15 amino acids. Germline lookup yields CDR1 SGHTA and CDR2 FQGNSA. The CDR3 here is CASSPPGRLNSPLHF. The CDR3 region has the DNA TGTGCCAGCAGCCCCCCCGGCAGACTCAATTCACCCCTCCACTTT.

The table lists this clone with a few counts. The chain has TRBV6-1 and TRBJ1-5, with TRBD1 identical over 7 bases. The CDR3 sequence is 15 residues long. Per the germline V gene, CDR1 is MNHNS and CDR2 is SASEGT. Losses at the gene ends were 7 bases for V and 1 base for J; bases not matched to a gene: 7. The CDR3 sequence: CASTHRDRSNQPQHF. For the CDR3, the DNA is TGTGCCAGCACCCACCGGGACAGAAGCAATCAGCCCCAGCATTTT.

The chain uses TRBV29-1 and TRBJ2-7; D might be TRBD2 (5 bases). The CDR3 totals 11 residues. CDR1 and CDR2 from the germline V gene are SQVTM and ANQGSEA. The V gene lost 6 bases and the J gene lost 6 bases, with 12 bases spanning the gap. The CDR3 DNA is TGCAGCGTCGGGGTTTTGGGCGAGCAGTACTTC. It specifies CSVGVLGEQYF.

This clone was seen more than once but under ten times. J is TRBJ2-5 and V is TRBV7-2; D possibly corresponds to TRBD2 (5 bases). Looked up from germline, CDR1 is SGHTA and CDR2 is FQGNSA. The V end was cut by 6 bases, the J end by 4 bases, with 21 bases between. CDR3 size: 16 residues. The CDR3 DNA follows: TGTGCCAGCAGTTCCCCCCCGGGGTCCCGGGGAGAGACCCAGTACTTC. It codes for CASSSPPGSRGETQYF.

The chain links TRBV27 to TRBJ1-6; 9 positions agree with TRBD1. CDR3 length: 17 amino acids. Per germline, CDR1 MNHEY and CDR2 SMNVEV (reference sequence). V trimming: 2 bases; J trimming: 3 bases; junction bases outside the gene matches: 5. CDR3 sequence reads: CASSLRTGADYNSPLHF. Written as DNA, the CDR3 is TGTGCCAGCAGTTTACGGACAGGGGCCGACTATAATTCACCCCTCCACTTT.

In this sample, this clone turned up a few times. J is TRBJ2-5 and V is TRBV5-1; D unclear. The CDR3 covers 13 residues. The germline CDR1 and CDR2 sequences are SGHRS and YFSETQ. V lost 6 bases and J 4 bases, leaving 13 bases between the germline ends. The CDR3 region is CASTDNHGETQYF. CDR3 nucleotides: TGCGCCAGCACCGATAATCACGGAGAGACCCAGTACTTC. Supplemented by reference TRBV5-1 and TRBJ2-5, the full variable domain reads KAGVTQTPRYLIKTRGQQVTLSCSPISGHRSVSWYQQTPGQGLQFLFEYFSETQRNKGNFPGRFSGRQFSNSRSEMNVSTLELGDSALYLCASTDNHGETQYFGPGTRLLVL.

This clone has a handful of counts. This rearrangement joins TRBV18 to TRBJ2-1; no firm D call. The CDR3 covers 14 residues. Germline CDR1 is KGHSH and CDR2 is LQKENI. Trimming shortened V by 3 bases and J by 3 bases, and 9 bases separated the two germline ends. The CDR3 DNA is TGTGCCAGCTCACCCCCCACCGGCTACAATGAGCAGTTCTTC. It is translated as CASSPPTGYNEQFF.

The sample holds a few counts of this clone. V is TRBV4-1 and J is TRBJ1-2, with 12 nucleotides matching TRBD1. The CDR3 loop spans 17 amino acids. Germline values: CDR1 MGHRA, CDR2 YSYEKL. V was pared by 3 bases and J by 3 bases, with 8 bases of the junction left unmatched. The CDR3 region is CASSQGTGGAGYYGYTF. DNA for the CDR3: TGCGCCAGCAGCCAGGGGACAGGGGGCGCGGGGTACTATGGCTACACCTTC.

In its sample, this clone was seen a few times. The V and J genes are TRBV5-1 and TRBJ2-1, with 9 bases that match TRBD1. This CDR3 comprises 16 residues. The germline V gene encodes CDR1 SGHRS and CDR2 YFSETQ. J gave up 8 bases and V 4 bases, and 13 bases lay outside the gene matches. The chain's CDR3 is CASSQMPGQGSHEQFF. Here the CDR3 DNA reads TGCGCCAGCAGCCAAATGCCGGGACAGGGTTCCCATGAGCAGTTCTTC.

The chain has TRBV28 and TRBJ1-5; weak D call: TRBD1 (5 bases). Germline CDR1 MDHEN, CDR2 SYDVKM. The CDR3 length is 15 residues. Trimming cost V 7 bases and J 6 bases, with 19 bases left between them. The CDR3 is CASTLGGTRGQPQHF. Here the CDR3 DNA reads TGTGCCAGCACCCTGGGGGGGACCCGGGGTCAGCCCCAGCATTTT.

A few counts support this clone. The V call is TRBV28, the J call TRBJ2-4; D not resolved. Germline V gene sequence: CDR1 MDHEN, CDR2 SYDVKM. Between the trimmed V and J ends, which lost 7 bases and 2 bases, there was a span of 12 bases. This CDR3 is built from 14 residues. As DNA, the CDR3 is TGTGCCAGCACTTCGGCGGATTCCAAAAACATTCAGTACTTC. It translates to CASTSADSKNIQYF.

J is TRBJ2-7 and V is TRBV4-3; TRBD2 is a possible D gene (6 bases). The CDR3 sequence is 14 residues long. V lost 8 bases and J 0 bases, leaving 14 bases between the germline ends. From germline, CDR1 is LGHNA and CDR2 YSLEER. The CDR3 DNA follows: TGCGCCAGCGCCCTAGCGAAAGACTCCTACGAGCAGTACTTC. Amino acids: CASALAKDSYEQYF.

This clone turned up a few times. J is TRBJ1-6 and V is TRBV7-9, with D tentatively TRBD1 (5 bases). V shed 0 bases and J shed 11 bases, with 11 bases lying between them. The germline V gene has CDR1 SEHNR and CDR2 FQNEAQ (reference sequence). The length of the CDR3 is 14 residues. The CDR3: CASSLALQGAPLHF. The CDR3 DNA sequence: TGTGCCAGCAGCTTAGCTCTCCAGGGCGCACCCCTCCACTTT.

The chain combines TRBV6-6 with TRBJ2-7; D possibly corresponds to TRBD2 (6 bases). Germline CDR1 reads MNHNY; CDR2 reads SVGAGI (reference sequence). The CDR3 runs 11 residues. V was clipped by 10 bases and J by 5 bases, with 12 bases between them. The DNA of the CDR3 is TGTGCCATCACCTCGGGAGACGAGCAGTACTTC. This gives the protein CAITSGDEQYF.

This clone was counted a few times. The chain carries TRBV28 and TRBJ2-7, with TRBD1 matching over 9 bases. V lost 6 bases to trimming and J lost 3 bases; unmatched junction nucleotides: 6. Germline-derived CDR1 and CDR2 are MDHEN and SYDVKM. CDR3 size: 14 residues. The CDR3 DNA reads TGTGCCAGCAGGCGGGGACAGGGCGGCTACGAGCAGTACTTC. Translating it yields CASRRGQGGYEQYF. Looking up the rest from reference TRBV28 and TRBJ2-7 gives the full variable domain: DVKVTQSSRYLVKRTGEKVFLECVQDMDHENMFWYRQDPGLGLRLIYFSYDVKMKEKGDIPEGYSVSREKKERFSLILESASTNQTSMYLCASRRGQGGYEQYFGPGTRLTVT.